The rows below give T cell receptor beta chains drawn from one sample of a study of STAT3 mutations in large granular lymphocyte leukemia. Here immunoSEQ multiplex PCR was the method, and the copy in TCRdb shows in-frame clones only, minus some. The data show 1,300 to 1,500 clones, 55% to 75% seen once. The sequenced sample consisted of peripheral blood mononuclear cells. The receptor set was obtained from a woman in her seventies with T-cell large granular lymphocyte leukemia. Some clones in this sample may be carry-over from other donors' samples. Each CDR3 is given with its conserved first and last residue. Each record gives: V gene, J gene, clone size, D gene, CDR3 protein, CDR3 DNA. The D gene is left open where the match is weak. Only some rows state a clone size, as once, few, many or a class for expanded clones.

V: TRBV29-1; J: TRBJ1-5; size: NA; D: TRBD1; CDR3: CSVQLTGGEQPQHF; DNA: TGCAGCGTTCAACTGACAGGGGGCGAACAGCCCCAGCATTTT
V: TRBV6-6; J: TRBJ1-5; size: NA; D: NA; CDR3: CASNQTGGQPQHF; DNA: TGTGCCAGCAACCAAACCGGGGGACAGCCCCAGCATTTT
V: TRBV25-1; J: TRBJ2-1; size: NA; D: TRBD2; CDR3: CASKYGGSHEQFF; DNA: TGTGCCAGCAAGTATGGCGGGAGTCATGAGCAGTTCTTC
V: TRBV18; J: TRBJ2-5; size: NA; D: TRBD2; CDR3: CASSDGLAGVQETQYF; DNA: TGTGCCAGCTCCGACGGACTAGCGGGGGTCCAAGAGACCCAGTACTTC
V: TRBV6-5; J: TRBJ2-7; size: few; D: TRBD1; CDR3: CASSYRTGDEQYF; DNA: TGTGCCAGCAGTTACCGGACAGGCGACGAGCAGTACTTC
V: TRBV18; J: TRBJ1-2; size: NA; D: NA; CDR3: CASSQQGTNGYTF; DNA: TGTGCCAGCTCTCAACAGGGCACCAATGGCTACACCTTC
V: TRBV5-4; J: TRBJ2-1; size: NA; D: NA; CDR3: CASSLALSYNEQFF; DNA: TGTGCCAGCAGCTTGGCCCTTTCGTACAATGAGCAGTTCTTC
V: TRBV5-4; J: TRBJ1-5; size: NA; D: NA; CDR3: CASSLYGAESEPQHF; DNA: TGTGCCAGCAGCTTGTATGGGGCAGAGAGCGAGCCCCAGCATTTT
V: TRBV29-1; J: TRBJ2-7; size: few; D: NA; CDR3: CSKKVRDGAYEQYF; DNA: TGCAGCAAAAAGGTCCGGGACGGTGCCTACGAGCAGTACTTC
V: TRBV5-1; J: TRBJ2-7; size: NA; D: TRBD2; CDR3: CASSPDPGLAGVGQYF; DNA: TGCGCCAGCAGCCCCGACCCGGGACTAGCGGGAGTGGGGCAGTACTTC
V: TRBV5-1; J: TRBJ1-1; size: few; D: NA; CDR3: CASSFGGMNTEAFF; DNA: TGCGCCAGCAGCTTTGGAGGAATGAACACTGAAGCTTTCTTT
V: TRBV5-4; J: TRBJ1-2; size: NA; D: NA; CDR3: CASSLEAGFGGYTF; DNA: TGTGCCAGCAGCTTGGAAGCGGGTTTTGGTGGCTACACCTTC
V: TRBV27; J: TRBJ1-1; size: NA; D: TRBD1; CDR3: CASRYGQEPNTEAFF; DNA: TGTGCCAGCAGGTACGGACAGGAGCCGAACACTGAAGCTTTCTTT
V: TRBV27; J: TRBJ1-2; size: NA; D: NA; CDR3: CATLWPSYGYTF; DNA: TGTGCCACCCTTTGGCCAAGCTATGGCTACACCTTC
V: TRBV5-1; J: TRBJ2-7; size: NA; D: TRBD1; CDR3: CASSLTGGSSEQYF; DNA: TGCGCCAGCAGCTTAACAGGGGGCTCGAGCGAGCAGTACTTC
V: TRBV19; J: TRBJ2-7; size: few; D: NA; CDR3: CASSIQHLTEQYF; DNA: TGTGCCAGTAGTATCCAACATTTGACCGAGCAGTACTTC
V: TRBV5-1; J: TRBJ2-7; size: NA; D: TRBD2; CDR3: CASSRSAGGEQYF; DNA: TGCGCCAGCAGCCGCTCGGCGGGGGGGGAGCAGTACTTC
V: TRBV27; J: TRBJ2-3; size: once; D: NA; CDR3: CASTLSGSSTDTQYF; DNA: TGTGCCAGCACCCTTAGCGGATCCAGCACAGATACGCAGTATTTT
V: TRBV29-1; J: TRBJ1-2; size: NA; D: NA; CDR3: CSVEAITRSWDYGYTF; DNA: TGCAGCGTTGAGGCCATCACACGGAGCTGGGACTATGGCTACACCTTC
V: TRBV18; J: TRBJ2-1; size: NA; D: TRBD2; CDR3: CASSPSGRAWSDNEQFF; DNA: TGTGCCAGCTCACCTAGCGGGAGGGCCTGGTCCGACAATGAGCAGTTCTTC
V: TRBV27; J: TRBJ1-5; size: NA; D: NA; CDR3: CASSLSTEQPQHF; DNA: TGTGCCAGCAGTTTATCGACAGAACAGCCCCAGCATTTT
V: TRBV5-1; J: TRBJ2-1; size: NA; D: TRBD2; CDR3: CASSLRLAGINEQFF; DNA: TGCGCCAGCAGCTTGCGACTAGCGGGGATCAATGAGCAGTTCTTC
V: TRBV30; J: TRBJ1-1; size: NA; D: NA; CDR3: CAWSYLGYDTEAFF; DNA: TGTGCCTGGAGTTATCTAGGATACGACACTGAAGCTTTCTTT
V: TRBV7-9; J: TRBJ1-1; size: few; D: NA; CDR3: CASSLENTEAFF; DNA: TGTGCCAGCAGCCTAGAGAACACTGAAGCTTTCTTT
V: TRBV30; J: TRBJ2-7; size: NA; D: NA; CDR3: CAWSPRAGEQYF; DNA: TGTGCCTGGAGTCCCAGGGCGGGCGAGCAGTACTTC
V: TRBV18; J: TRBJ1-1; size: NA; D: TRBD1; CDR3: CASSPAQGTEAFF; DNA: TGTGCCAGCTCACCAGCACAGGGGACTGAAGCTTTCTTT
V: TRBV7-9; J: TRBJ1-1; size: NA; D: NA; CDR3: CASSLGSTGEAFF; DNA: TGTGCCAGCAGCTTAGGTTCAACGGGAGAAGCTTTCTTT
V: TRBV15; J: TRBJ1-5; size: NA; D: TRBD1; CDR3: CATSGLDREGSNQPQHF; DNA: TGTGCCACCAGCGGATTGGACAGGGAGGGGAGCAATCAGCCCCAGCATTTT
V: TRBV5-6; J: TRBJ2-7; size: few; D: TRBD1; CDR3: CASSPPNGTDSYEQYF; DNA: TGTGCCAGCAGCCCACCAAACGGGACAGATTCCTACGAGCAGTACTTC
V: TRBV5-1; J: TRBJ1-1; size: once; D: NA; CDR3: CASSLGENTEAFF; DNA: TGCGCCAGCAGCCTCGGAGAGAACACTGAAGCTTTCTTT
V: TRBV5-8; J: TRBJ2-4; size: NA; D: TRBD1; CDR3: CASSGGTGGNIQYF; DNA: TGTGCCAGCAGCGGGGGGACAGGCGGAAACATTCAGTACTTC
V: TRBV30; J: TRBJ1-1; size: once; D: TRBD1; CDR3: CAWKGQGVEAFF; DNA: TGTGCCTGGAAAGGACAGGGGGTTGAAGCTTTCTTT
V: TRBV29-1; J: TRBJ2-1; size: NA; D: TRBD2; CDR3: CSLGTGGYNEQFF; DNA: TGCAGCCTCGGAACGGGAGGCTACAATGAGCAGTTCTTC
V: TRBV7-9; J: TRBJ2-7; size: NA; D: NA; CDR3: CASSLDLTYEQYF; DNA: TGTGCCAGCAGCCTCGATCTCACCTACGAGCAGTACTTC
V: TRBV27; J: TRBJ1-2; size: NA; D: TRBD1; CDR3: CASSLLDRVNYGYTF; DNA: TGTGCCAGCAGTTTACTTGACAGGGTCAACTATGGCTACACCTTC
V: TRBV5-1; J: TRBJ2-7; size: NA; D: TRBD2; CDR3: CASSLVAGAAEQYF; DNA: TGCGCCAGCAGCTTGGTAGCGGGAGCGGCCGAGCAGTACTTC
V: TRBV10-3; J: TRBJ2-7; size: few; D: TRBD1; CDR3: CAISGQGRYEQYF; DNA: TGTGCCATCAGTGGACAGGGCCGCTACGAGCAGTACTTC
V: TRBV5-4; J: TRBJ2-7; size: NA; D: NA; CDR3: CASSPGLSSYEQYF; DNA: TGTGCCAGCAGCCCAGGCCTGAGCTCCTACGAGCAGTACTTC
V: TRBV6-5; J: TRBJ2-5; size: NA; D: NA; CDR3: CASTPGWAQETQYF; DNA: TGTGCCAGCACCCCGGGCTGGGCTCAAGAGACCCAGTACTTC
V: TRBV5-1; J: TRBJ2-5; size: NA; D: TRBD1; CDR3: CASSQTGDRVETQYF; DNA: TGCGCCAGCAGCCAGACTGGGGACAGGGTAGAGACCCAGTACTTC
V: TRBV6-1; J: TRBJ1-4; size: NA; D: TRBD1; CDR3: CASSDQTGADEKLFF; DNA: TGTGCCAGCAGTGATCAGACAGGGGCCGATGAAAAACTGTTTTTT
V: TRBV5-1; J: TRBJ2-6; size: NA; D: NA; CDR3: CASSRRESGVFSGANVLTF; DNA: TGCGCCAGCAGCCGGCGGGAAAGCGGCGTGTTCTCTGGGGCCAACGTCCTGACTTTC
V: TRBV7-2; J: TRBJ1-2; size: once; D: NA; CDR3: CASSRERFEGYTF; DNA: TGTGCCAGCAGTAGAGAGCGGTTCGAGGGCTACACCTTC
V: TRBV5-1; J: TRBJ2-5; size: NA; D: TRBD2; CDR3: CASSRAGGPKETQYF; DNA: TGCGCCAGCAGCAGAGCGGGAGGGCCTAAAGAGACCCAGTACTTC
V: TRBV7-2; J: TRBJ2-7; size: few; D: TRBD2; CDR3: CASSSLAGGEQYF; DNA: TGTGCCAGCAGCTCGCTAGCGGGAGGCGAGCAGTACTTC
V: TRBV5-1; J: TRBJ2-7; size: NA; D: NA; CDR3: CASSLIGLGDEQYF; DNA: TGCGCCAGCAGCCTGATAGGGCTAGGCGACGAGCAGTACTTC
V: TRBV27; J: TRBJ2-5; size: NA; D: NA; CDR3: CASSPDREGTQYF; DNA: TGTGCCAGCAGTCCTGACAGGGAGGGGACCCAGTACTTC
V: TRBV18; J: TRBJ1-2; size: NA; D: NA; CDR3: CASSPLDGLGARGYTF; DNA: TGTGCCAGCTCACCCTTGGACGGGTTGGGGGCTCGGGGCTACACCTTC
V: TRBV6-6; J: TRBJ1-5; size: NA; D: NA; CDR3: CATAEGSSGGNQPQHF; DNA: TGTGCCACAGCGGAAGGTTCTTCAGGGGGCAATCAGCCCCAGCATTTT
V: TRBV30; J: TRBJ2-7; size: NA; D: NA; CDR3: CAWSFNGLTYEQYF; DNA: TGTGCCTGGAGTTTTAATGGCCTAACCTACGAGCAGTACTTC
V: TRBV27; J: TRBJ1-5; size: NA; D: NA; CDR3: CASSLSAPRNQPQHF; DNA: TGTGCCAGCAGTTTAAGTGCTCCGCGCAATCAGCCCCAGCATTTT